A single sample is the source of the 28 T cell receptor beta chains below, sequenced in a study of blood T cell repertoires in COVID-19. The table came from immunoSEQ multiplex PCR; TCRdb's copy has only in-frame clones and leaves some out. Seen here are about 140,000 clones, roughly 82% observed once, and the top ten hold roughly 4.8%. Specimen: peripheral blood. The receptors derive from a human donor in a cohort sampled during active COVID-19.

The gene calls are TRBV2 and TRBJ1-4; D is undetermined. CDR3 length: 14 amino acids. Trimming stripped 4 bases from V and 6 bases from J, with 12 bases between. Germline CDR1 SNHLY, CDR2 FYNNEI. The CDR3 is CASSARSTDEKLFF. As DNA, the CDR3 is TGTGCCAGCAGTGCCAGAAGTACAGATGAAAAACTGTTTTTT.

The V gene is TRBV28, the J gene TRBJ2-3, with 10 bases identical to TRBD2. The CDR3 consists of 15 residues. V lost 8 bases and J lost 2; bases outside the gene matches: 7. Germline values: CDR1 MDHEN, CDR2 SYDVKM. CDR3 in amino acids: CASPPAGGPTDTQYF. The CDR3 DNA reads TGTGCCAGCCCCCCAGCGGGGGGGCCCACAGATACGCAGTATTTT.

V is TRBV7-6 and J is TRBJ2-7; TRBD2 aligns across 7 bases. This CDR3 has 14 residues. Losses at the gene ends were 5 bases for V and 6 bases for J; bases not matched to a gene: 10. The germline V gene encodes CDR1 SGHVS and CDR2 FNYEAQ. CDR3 region: CASSPDGGGGEQYF. CDR3 coding DNA: TGTGCCAGCAGCCCCGACGGCGGGGGAGGCGAGCAGTACTTC. The full variable domain, its missing parts supplied by reference TRBV7-6 and TRBJ2-7, is GAGVSQSPRYKVTKRGQDVALRCDPISGHVSLYWYRQALGQGPEFLTYFNYEAQQDKSGLPNDRFSAERPEGSISTLTIQRTEQRDSAMYRCASSPDGGGGEQYFGPGTRLTVT.

The chain uses TRBV7-2 and TRBJ2-2, with TRBD2 matching 10 bases. Trimming removed 2 bases from V and 7 bases from J; junction bases left unmatched: 13. The CDR3 extends over 18 amino acids. CDR1 is SGHTA and CDR2 is FQGNSA in the germline V gene. In DNA form, the CDR3 reads TGTGCCAGCAGCTTATACATACTAGCGGGAAGTTTGGGCGGGGAGCTGTTTTTT. Translated: CASSLYILAGSLGGELFF.

J is TRBJ1-6 and V is TRBV7-8; 10 nucleotides align to TRBD1. V trimming: 4 bases; J trimming: 7 bases; junction bases outside the gene matches: 4. CDR3 length equals 15 residues. Germline values: CDR1 SGHVS, CDR2 FQNEAQ. Here the CDR3 reads CASSSGTGANSPLHF. The CDR3 DNA sequence: TGTGCCAGCAGCTCCGGGACAGGGGCGAATTCACCCCTCCACTTT.

This clone has more than one count but fewer than ten. V is TRBV7-9 and J is TRBJ2-7, with 9 bases that match TRBD1. This CDR3 contains 15 residues. The V gene's germline CDR1 is SEHNR and CDR2 FQNEAQ (reference sequence). V gave up 3 bases and J gave up 4 bases; unmatched junction bases: 7. CDR3 sequence: CASSFSGQGTYEQYF. In DNA, the CDR3 is TGTGCCAGCAGCTTTTCAGGACAGGGGACGTACGAGCAGTACTTC.

The V and J genes are TRBV7-2 and TRBJ2-7; 8 bases are a match to TRBD2. J lost 3 bases, V lost 2 bases, and 12 bases had no gene match. Germline V CDR1 and CDR2: SGHTA, FQGNSA. The CDR3 covers 17 residues. The CDR3 bases are TGTGCCAGCAGCTTAATCCCCACAGTCGGGGGGGACTACGAGCAGTACTTC. The encoded protein is CASSLIPTVGGDYEQYF.

The V gene is TRBV30, the J gene TRBJ2-3; possibly TRBD2 for D (5 bases). CDR1 is GTSNPN, CDR2 SVGIG, per germline (reference sequence). There are 14 residues in the CDR3. Trimming stripped 2 bases from V and 2 bases from J, with 11 bases between. The CDR3 DNA reads as TGTGCCTGGAGTACCCGAGGGTACACAGATACGCAGTATTTT. Translation gives CAWSTRGYTDTQYF.

The rearrangement links TRBV3-1 (or the pseudogene TRBV3-2) to TRBJ2-2, with D perhaps matching TRBD1 (6 bases). The CDR3 totals 16 residues. Germline CDR1 is LGHDT and CDR2 is YNNKEL (reference sequence). V lost 4 bases and J lost 6, with 18 bases in between. Here the CDR3 DNA reads TGTGCCAGCAGCCCAGGGGCCTCCGGTCTGCCCGGGGAGCTGTTTTTT. Translating gives CASSPGASGLPGELFF.

The chain has TRBV5-4 and TRBJ2-5, with 9 bases lining up with TRBD2. Trimming removed 0 bases from V and 5 bases from J; junction bases left unmatched: 5. CDR1 is SGHNT and CDR2 is YYREEE in the germline V gene (reference sequence). This CDR3 is built from 15 residues. CDR3 region: CASSLVSGGGETQYF. CDR3 bases: TGTGCCAGCAGCTTGGTTAGCGGGGGAGGGGAGACCCAGTACTTC.

The V gene is TRBV24-1, the J gene TRBJ2-1, with 8 bases matching TRBD1. V gave up 4 bases and J gave up 8 bases; unmatched junction bases: 6. The CDR3 totals 14 residues. Germline V gene data show CDR1 as KGHDR and CDR2 as SFDVKD. CDR3 coding DNA: TGTGCCACCAGTGAAACAGGGGGACTCTATGAGCAGTTCTTC. This sequence encodes CATSETGGLYEQFF.

This clone was observed a handful of times. V and J are TRBV7-2 and TRBJ2-7, with a possible D match to TRBD1 (5 bases). The CDR3 is 14 residues long. Per the germline V gene, CDR1 is SGHTA and CDR2 is FQGNSA. The ends were cut back, 6 bases at V and 0 bases at J, with 12 bases in the middle. CDR3 nucleotides: TGTGCCAGCAGTGACAGTGAACTCTCCTACGAGCAGTACGTC. Protein: CASSDSELSYEQYV.

As DNA, the CDR3 is TGTGCCAGCAGCTCTAGCGCCGGTGTGGCCAAAAACATTCAGTACTTC. This encodes CASSSSAGVAKNIQYF. The chain links TRBV5-4 to TRBJ2-4; perhaps TRBD2 as D (6 bases). Germline V gene data show CDR1 as SGHNT and CDR2 as YYREEE (reference sequence). This CDR3 is 16 amino acids long. Trimming removed 3 bases from V and 1 base from J, with 14 bases in between.

The chain uses TRBV12-3 or TRBV12-4 and TRBJ1-3, with 7 bases matching TRBD1. The CDR3 consists of 11 residues. V lost 5 bases to trimming and J lost 12 bases; unmatched junction nucleotides: 4. CDR3 loop: CASSAGTDIYF. CDR3 sequence (DNA): TGTGCCAGCAGTGCCGGGACAGACATATATTTT.

This chain joins TRBV3-1 (or the pseudogene TRBV3-2) and TRBJ1-2; D not resolved. Germline V gives CDR1 LGHDT, CDR2 YNNKEL (reference sequence). There are 13 residues in the CDR3. V was pared by 1 base and J by 4 bases, with 7 bases between. CDR3 sequence reads: CASSQGGFYGYTF. DNA of the CDR3: TGTGCCAGCAGCCAAGGAGGATTCTATGGCTACACCTTC.

The sample holds a few counts of this clone. This sequence joins TRBV4-2 and TRBJ2-7; D is perhaps TRBD1 (5 bases). The V gene lost 0 bases and the J gene lost 4 bases, with 16 bases spanning the gap. Germline lookup yields CDR1 LGHNA and CDR2 YNFKEQ. This CDR3 has 16 residues. The DNA for the CDR3 is TGTGCCAGCAGCCAAGATTTTTCAGGGAAGGGGTACGAGCAGTACTTC. It encodes CASSQDFSGKGYEQYF.

The gene calls are TRBV7-2 and TRBJ2-7, with 7 bases lining up with TRBD1. V lost 6 bases and J lost 2; bases outside the gene matches: 10. From germline, CDR1 is SGHTA and CDR2 FQGNSA. The CDR3 spans 15 residues. CDR3 bases: TGTGCCAGCAGTGGTGAGGGACAGCCTCCCTACGAGCAGTACTTC. It translates to CASSGEGQPPYEQYF.

The CDR3 region is CASRLQGRDTQYF. The CDR3 bases are TGTGCCAGCAGATTACAGGGTCGGGATACGCAGTATTTT. The chain carries TRBV3-1 (or the pseudogene TRBV3-2) and TRBJ2-3, with D possibly TRBD1 on 6 matching bases. V dropped 6 bases and J dropped 6 bases, with 13 bases sitting between them. Germline values: CDR1 LGHDT, CDR2 YNNKEL (reference sequence). CDR3 length equals 13 residues.

This clone was seen more than once but under ten times. The chain combines TRBV19 with TRBJ1-1; 12 bases fit TRBD1. V trimming: 1 base; J trimming: 2 bases; junction bases outside the gene matches: 2. From germline, CDR1 is LNHDA and CDR2 SQIVND (reference sequence). CDR3 length: 16 residues. CDR3 in DNA: TGTGCCAGTAGTATAGTCGGGACAGGGGGCAACACTGAAGCTTTCTTT. Translating it yields CASSIVGTGGNTEAFF.

This chain uses TRBV5-1 with TRBJ1-3; D might be TRBD1 (5 bases). The CDR3 length is 18 residues. Trimming shortened V by 1 base and J by 1 base, and 18 bases separated the two germline ends. Germline CDR1 is SGHRS and CDR2 is YFSETQ. The CDR3 sequence is CASSLSPLQELSGNTIYF. Written as DNA, the CDR3 is TGCGCCAGCAGCTTGTCTCCCTTACAGGAGCTTTCTGGAAACACCATATATTTT.

This clone was seen only a few times. This sequence joins TRBV2 and TRBJ1-5; no definite D call. Deletions cut 7 bases from V and 4 bases from J, with 14 bases between. Germline V gene lookup returns CDR1 SNHLY and CDR2 FYNNEI. CDR3 size: 14 residues. The DNA for the CDR3 is TGTGCCAGCACCGAGGTTGCGGCGAATCAGCCCCAGCATTTT. Protein: CASTEVAANQPQHF.

CDR3: CASRDGTARRTEAFF. Written as DNA, the CDR3 is TGTGCCAGCAGAGATGGGACAGCCAGGCGCACTGAAGCTTTCTTT. This chain connects TRBV2 to TRBJ1-1, with TRBD1 matching 7 bases. CDR1 and CDR2 (germline): SNHLY, FYNNEI. The V and J ends lost 6 bases and 4 bases, in that order; junction bases with no gene match: 11. The CDR3 contains 15 residues.

V usage is TRBV5-1 and J usage is TRBJ1-1, with D perhaps matching TRBD1 (6 bases). The germline V gene has CDR1 SGHRS and CDR2 YFSETQ. CDR3 length equals 14 residues. Trimming left V 4 bases short and J 0 bases short, with 10 bases between. CDR3 nucleotides: TGCGCCAGCAGCCCTGGGACACTGAACACTGAAGCTTTCTTT. This gives the protein CASSPGTLNTEAFF. The complete variable domain, with remaining parts taken from reference TRBV5-1 and TRBJ1-1, reads KAGVTQTPRYLIKTRGQQVTLSCSPISGHRSVSWYQQTPGQGLQFLFEYFSETQRNKGNFPGRFSGRQFSNSRSEMNVSTLELGDSALYLCASSPGTLNTEAFFGQGTRLTVV.

V and J are TRBV5-1 and TRBJ2-7; 10 nucleotides match TRBD1. The CDR3 is 15 residues long. CDR1 and CDR2 (germline): SGHRS, YFSETQ. V lost 3 bases and J lost 0; bases outside the gene matches: 3. The CDR3 DNA reads TGCGCCAGCAGCTCGACAGGGGGCACCTCCTACGAGCAGTACGTC. Encoded protein: CASSSTGGTSYEQYV.

The CDR3 region is CASSEGQVLALHF. The DNA for the CDR3 is TGTGCCAGCAGCGAGGGACAGGTCTTGGCCCTCCACTTT. The genes are TRBV5-5 and TRBJ1-6; 8 bases match TRBD1. The CDR3 loop spans 13 amino acids. CDR1 SGHKS and CDR2 YYEKEE come from the germline V gene (reference sequence). V shed 4 bases and J 14 bases; nucleotides not matched to a gene: 8.

This chain connects TRBV10-3 to TRBJ1-1, with 10 bases identical to TRBD1. The CDR3 is made up of 15 amino acids. Germline lookup yields CDR1 ENHRY and CDR2 SYGVKD. V lost 0 bases to trimming and J lost 4 bases; unmatched junction nucleotides: 2. This CDR3 is CAISESGTGVTEAFF. Written as DNA, the CDR3 is TGTGCCATCAGTGAGTCCGGGACAGGGGTCACTGAAGCTTTCTTT.

This chain uses TRBV29-1 with TRBJ2-1; TRBD2 agrees at 10 bases. CDR1 is SQVTM, CDR2 ANQGSEA, per germline. V gave up 3 bases and J gave up 7 bases; unmatched junction bases: 3. The CDR3 sequence is 13 residues long. The CDR3 coding sequence is TGCAGCGTTGAGGCTAGCGGGAGTAATGAGCAGTTCTTC. This codes for CSVEASGSNEQFF.

The V and J genes are TRBV3-1 (or the pseudogene TRBV3-2) and TRBJ2-1, with 12 positions matching TRBD1. The CDR3 sequence is 15 residues long. CDR1 and CDR2 (germline): LGHDT, YNNKEL (reference sequence). V was clipped by 4 bases and J by 9 bases; unmatched bases: 7. CDR3: CASSPGQGALGEQFF. CDR3 sequence (DNA): TGTGCCAGCAGCCCGGGACAGGGGGCGCTTGGTGAGCAGTTCTTC.